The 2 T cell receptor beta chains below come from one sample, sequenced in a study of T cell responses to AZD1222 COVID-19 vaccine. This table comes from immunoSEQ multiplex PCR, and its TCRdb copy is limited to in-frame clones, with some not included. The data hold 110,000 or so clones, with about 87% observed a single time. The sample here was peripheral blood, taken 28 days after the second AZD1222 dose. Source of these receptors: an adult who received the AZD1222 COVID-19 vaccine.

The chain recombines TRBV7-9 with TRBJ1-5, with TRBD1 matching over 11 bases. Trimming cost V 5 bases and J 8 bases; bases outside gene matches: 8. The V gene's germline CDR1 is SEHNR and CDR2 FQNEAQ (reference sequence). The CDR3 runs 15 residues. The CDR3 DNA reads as TGTGCCAGCAGCCAACAGGGACAGGGGGGGGAGCCCCAGCATTTT. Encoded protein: CASSQQGQGGEPQHF. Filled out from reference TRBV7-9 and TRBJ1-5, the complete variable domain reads DTGVSQNPRHKITKRGQNVTFRCDPISEHNRLYWYRQTLGQGPEFLTYFQNEAQLEKSRLLSDRFSAERPKGSFSTLEIQRTEQGDSAMYLCASSQQGQGGEPQHFGDGTRLSIL.

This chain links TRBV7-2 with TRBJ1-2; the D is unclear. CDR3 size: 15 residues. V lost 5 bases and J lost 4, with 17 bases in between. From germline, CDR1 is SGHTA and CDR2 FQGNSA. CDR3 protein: CASSPNPMGIYGYTF. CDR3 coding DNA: TGTGCCAGCAGCCCGAACCCAATGGGGATCTATGGCTACACCTTC.